The 7 T cell receptor beta chains reported below all come from one sample, sequenced in a study of response to subunit inactivated influenza vaccine. TCRdb processed the RT-PCR reads anew with MiXCR; each CDR3 protein has one entry. The sample lists about 610,000 distinct CDR3 sequences; approximately 14% were seen once. Sequencing was performed on PBMCs from blood, taken 11 to 12 days after vaccination. Source of these receptors: a man aged 50 to 59 who received an inactivated influenza vaccine.

This clonotype was counted many times. The CDR3 DNA follows: TGCGCCAGCAGCCAAGAGGCAGGGAGCACTGAAGCTTTCTTT. Translated: CASSQEAGSTEAFF. The V and J genes are TRBV4-3 and TRBJ1-1; tentatively, D is TRBD1 (5 bases). Germline V gene sequence: CDR1 LGHNA, CDR2 YSLEER. The CDR3 extends over 14 amino acids. V gave up 0 bases and J gave up 4 bases, with 9 bases separating them.

This clonotype was observed a few times. The CDR3 region is CSARVQENYGYTF. Here the CDR3 DNA reads TGCAGTGCTAGAGTGCAGGAAAACTATGGCTACACCTTC. This rearrangement joins TRBV20-1 to TRBJ1-2, with D uncertain. The CDR3 runs to 13 residues. V was cut by 1 base and J by 2 bases, with 8 bases left in between. Germline V gene data show CDR1 as DFQATT and CDR2 as SNEGSKA (reference sequence).

This clonotype was seen only a few times. The CDR3 loop reads CASSTEMRDTQYF. Here the CDR3 DNA reads TGTGCCAGCAGTACAGAAATGCGGGATACGCAGTATTTT. The chain uses TRBV6-2 or TRBV6-3 and TRBJ2-3; no definite D call. The V and J ends lost 5 bases and 6 bases respectively, with 12 bases between them. The length of the CDR3 is 13 residues. CDR1 is MNHEY, CDR2 SVGEGT, per germline.

In this sample, this clonotype turned up a few times. This chain connects TRBV28 to TRBJ2-6; no reliable D call. Germline lookup yields CDR1 MDHEN and CDR2 SYDVKM. The CDR3 totals 13 residues. Between the trimmed V and J ends, which lost 7 bases and 0 bases, there was a span of 4 bases. The CDR3 is CASMSSGANVLTF. The CDR3 DNA follows: TGTGCCAGCATGTCCTCTGGGGCCAACGTCCTGACTTTC.

This clonotype was observed a single time. One junction end does not reproduce the germline sequence, and a read error may be involved. The chain's CDR3 is CVSSYSPGGTDTQYF. CDR3 in DNA: TGTGTCAGCAGTTACTCCCCGGGGGGAACAGATACGCAGTATTTT. V gene TRBV6-5 combines with J gene TRBJ2-3; TRBD2 agrees at 7 bases. The CDR3 loop spans 15 amino acids. Germline V gene data show CDR1 as MNHEY and CDR2 as SVGAGI.

The CDR3 sequence is CSVQALAGRGDTGELFF. The CDR3, as DNA: TGCAGCGTTCAGGCACTAGCGGGGAGAGGTGACACCGGGGAGCTGTTTTTT. V and J are TRBV29-1 and TRBJ2-2; 10 bases fit TRBD2. J gave up 3 bases and V 5 bases, and 12 bases lay outside the gene matches. The germline CDR1 and CDR2 sequences are SQVTM and ANQGSEA. This CDR3 contains 17 residues.

This clonotype was counted a few times. The chain links TRBV18 to TRBJ2-7; D is undetermined. This CDR3 region has 14 residues. Germline-derived CDR1 and CDR2 are KGHSH and LQKENI. V was shortened by 3 bases and J by 6 bases, with 15 bases between the two germline ends. The CDR3 bases are TGTGCCAGCTCACCGTTGTTAGTTCAGTCCGAGCAGTACTTC. As protein: CASSPLLVQSEQYF.